Presented here are 17 T cell receptor beta chains from one specimen sequenced in a study of blood T cell repertoires in COVID-19. TCRdb keeps only in-frame clones here, not all; method: immunoSEQ multiplex PCR. The sample contains about 310,000 clones, around 89% of which appear only once. Sequenced sample: PBMCs or T cells enriched from blood (not recorded which). Receptors originate from a woman between 35 and 50 years old who had recovered from COVID-19.

The genes are TRBV27 and TRBJ2-5; D may be TRBD2 (5 bases). The CDR3 has 14 amino acids. Germline V gene lookup returns CDR1 MNHEY and CDR2 SMNVEV (reference sequence). The germline V and J ends were trimmed by 5 bases and 0 bases, with 10 bases remaining between them. CDR3 in amino acids: CASSPRADQETQYF. In DNA, the CDR3 is TGTGCCAGCAGTCCGAGGGCAGACCAAGAGACCCAGTACTTC.

The rearrangement links TRBV3-1 (or the pseudogene TRBV3-2) to TRBJ2-5, with 13 bases aligning to TRBD2. V shed 4 bases and J 2 bases; nucleotides not matched to a gene: 4. This CDR3 is built from 16 residues. Germline CDR1 reads LGHDT; CDR2 reads YNNKEL (reference sequence). CDR3 bases: TGTGCCAGCAGCCTGTCACTAGCGGGGGGGCAAGAGACCCAGTACTTC. This sequence encodes CASSLSLAGGQETQYF.

The chain uses TRBV7-9 and TRBJ2-7; 8 bases fit TRBD2. Germline CDR1 reads SEHNR; CDR2 reads FQNEAQ (reference sequence). V dropped 2 bases and J dropped 6; count of bases not matched to a gene: 6. The CDR3 runs to 14 residues. DNA for the CDR3: TGTGCCAGCAGCTTAAGTAGCGGGGCTGGCGAGCAGTACTTC. It encodes CASSLSSGAGEQYF.

J is TRBJ1-1 and V is TRBV11-1; 9 bases map to TRBD1. CDR1 is SGHAT, CDR2 FQDESV, per germline (reference sequence). V shed 5 bases and J 1 base; nucleotides not matched to a gene: 8. This CDR3 has 16 amino acids. CDR3 amino acids: CASSPRTGAQNTEAFF. The CDR3 nucleotides read TGTGCCAGCAGCCCAAGGACAGGGGCCCAGAACACTGAAGCTTTCTTT. The variable domain in full, with the rest retrieved from reference TRBV11-1 and TRBJ1-1, is EAEVAQSPRYKITEKSQAVAFWCDPISGHATLYWYRQILGQGPELLVQFQDESVVDDSQLPKDRFSAERLKGVDSTLKIQPAELGDSAMYLCASSPRTGAQNTEAFFGQGTRLTVV.

This rearrangement joins TRBV5-8 to TRBJ1-6; D gene ambiguous. V was pared by 4 bases and J by 0 bases, with 14 bases between. CDR1 is SGHTS, CDR2 YDEGEE, per germline. This CDR3 spans 17 amino acids. The CDR3, as DNA: TGTGCCAGCAGCGAATCCCCGGGTAGCTCCTATAATTCACCCCTCCACTTT. Protein product: CASSESPGSSYNSPLHF.

This clone was observed a handful of times. CDR3 DNA sequence: TGTGCCAGCAGCTTCCGGACAGATTCCGGCTACACCTTC. This encodes CASSFRTDSGYTF. V and J are TRBV5-6 and TRBJ1-2; tentative D call: TRBD1 (6 bases). Germline V gene data show CDR1 as SGHDT and CDR2 as YYEEEE. There are 13 residues in the CDR3. V lost 2 bases, J lost 8 bases, and 13 bases lay in between.

This chain connects TRBV10-3 to TRBJ2-5; 7 nucleotides agree with TRBD1. The V and J ends lost 6 bases and 2 bases, in that order; junction bases with no gene match: 3. Germline V CDR1 and CDR2: ENHRY, SYGVKD. The CDR3 consists of 13 residues. The CDR3 DNA follows: TGTGCCATCAGGGTGGGACAGCAAGAGACCCAGTACTTC. This translates into CAIRVGQQETQYF.

This chain connects TRBV18 to TRBJ2-5; D is possibly TRBD1 (5 bases). Trimming pared 2 bases from V and 5 bases from J, leaving 15 bases between. CDR3 length equals 15 residues. The germline CDR1 and CDR2 sequences are KGHSH and LQKENI. CDR3 DNA sequence: TGTGCCAGCTCACCAAGCAGGGTTACACAGGAGACCCAGTACTTC. Protein sequence: CASSPSRVTQETQYF.

The V and J genes are TRBV23-1 and TRBJ1-1; TRBD1 aligns across 7 bases. TRBV23-1 is labeled an ORF, and its function is uncertain. With 8 bases clipped from V and 12 bases from J, the junction kept 3 bases outside the gene matches. The length of the CDR3 is 9 residues. The CDR3 sequence is CASAGGSFF. The CDR3 bases are TGCGCCAGCGCAGGGGGGTCTTTCTTT.

CDR3 residues: CASSLRTNTDTQYF. CDR3 in DNA: TGTGCCAGTAGTCTTCGGACTAACACAGATACGCAGTATTTT. J is TRBJ2-3 and V is TRBV19, with a weak D call TRBD2 (6 bases). The CDR3 has 14 amino acids. Germline CDR1 reads LNHDA; CDR2 reads SQIVND (reference sequence). V gave up 5 bases and J gave up 2 bases, with 11 bases separating them.

The chain joins TRBV24-1 to TRBJ2-1, with 9 bases aligning to TRBD2. CDR3 size: 16 residues. In germline, CDR1 is KGHDR, CDR2 SFDVKD. V gave up 6 bases and J gave up 4 bases; unmatched junction bases: 9. CDR3 nucleotides: TGTGCCACCAGTCACCCCGCGGGGGGGATATACAATGAGCAGTTCTTC. This sequence encodes CATSHPAGGIYNEQFF.

The rearrangement uses TRBV19 and TRBJ2-2, with a weak D call TRBD2 (6 bases). The CDR3 has 14 amino acids. Germline lookup yields CDR1 LNHDA and CDR2 SQIVND (reference sequence). V was pared by 3 bases and J by 10 bases, with 15 bases between. CDR3: CASSIWRGVVELFF. The CDR3 region has the DNA TGTGCCAGTAGTATCTGGCGGGGAGTTGTGGAGCTGTTTTTT.

This chain joins TRBV7-9 and TRBJ2-5, with a tentative D call TRBD2 (6 bases). V lost 5 bases and J 1 base, leaving 11 bases between the germline ends. Germline CDR1 SEHNR, CDR2 FQNEAQ (reference sequence). This CDR3 has 14 residues. The CDR3 DNA follows: TGTGCCAGCAGCCCCCCTAGCGCCCAAGAGACCCAGTACTTC. Encoded protein: CASSPPSAQETQYF.

The J gene is TRBJ1-5, the V gene TRBV9; 12 bases fit TRBD1. V was pared by 0 bases and J by 4 bases, with 5 bases of the junction left unmatched. This CDR3 spans 17 amino acids. Looked up from germline, CDR1 is SGDLS and CDR2 is YYNGEE. CDR3 DNA: TGTGCCAGCAGCGTAGCTGGGACAGGGGGCTTTAATCAGCCCCAGCATTTT. Translated: CASSVAGTGGFNQPQHF.

The chain joins TRBV29-1 to TRBJ2-1; tentatively, D is TRBD1 (5 bases). V was shortened by 4 bases and J by 7 bases, with 8 bases between the two germline ends. The length of the CDR3 is 11 residues. CDR1 and CDR2 from the germline V gene are SQVTM and ANQGSEA. CDR3 region: CSVGRGNEQFF. The CDR3 DNA follows: TGCAGCGTTGGAAGGGGAAATGAGCAGTTCTTC.

The chain uses TRBV5-1 and TRBJ1-1, with D unresolved. CDR3 length: 14 residues. Germline values: CDR1 SGHRS, CDR2 YFSETQ. V was pared by 4 bases and J by 6 bases, with 16 bases between. CDR3 sequence: CASSRFDTGAEAFF. CDR3 sequence (DNA): TGCGCCAGCAGCAGATTTGACACCGGGGCTGAAGCTTTCTTT.

This clone has only one observation. The chain uses TRBV19 and TRBJ2-7; TRBD2 is a possible D gene (6 bases). The V and J ends lost 6 bases and 6 bases respectively, with 12 bases between them. The CDR3 covers 12 residues. Germline CDR1 LNHDA, CDR2 SQIVND (reference sequence). The CDR3 loop reads CASRTAEGEQYF. The CDR3 DNA reads TGTGCCAGTAGGACAGCGGAGGGCGAGCAGTACTTC.